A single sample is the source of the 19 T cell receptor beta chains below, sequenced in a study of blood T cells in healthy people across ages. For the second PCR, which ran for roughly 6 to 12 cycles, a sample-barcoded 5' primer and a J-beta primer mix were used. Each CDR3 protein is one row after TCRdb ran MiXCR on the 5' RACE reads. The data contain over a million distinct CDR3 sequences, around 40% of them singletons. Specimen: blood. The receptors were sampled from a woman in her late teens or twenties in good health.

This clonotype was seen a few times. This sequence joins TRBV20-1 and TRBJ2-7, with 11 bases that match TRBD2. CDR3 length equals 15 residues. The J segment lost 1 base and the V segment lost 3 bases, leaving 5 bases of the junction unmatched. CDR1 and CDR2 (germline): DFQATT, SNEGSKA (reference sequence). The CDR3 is CSARGLADPSYEQYF. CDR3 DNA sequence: TGCAGTGCTAGGGGACTAGCGGACCCGTCCTACGAGCAGTACTTC.

The CDR3 is CASSLGGYYNYGYTF. The CDR3 DNA reads as TGTGCCAGCAGCTTAGGGGGTTATTATAACTATGGCTACACCTTC. This chain joins TRBV7-2 and TRBJ1-2; D is unclear. Germline V CDR1 and CDR2: SGHTA, FQGNSA. The CDR3 is 15 amino acids. Trimming cost V 1 base and J 1 base, with 10 bases left between them. Complete variable domain (other parts from reference TRBV7-2 and TRBJ1-2): GAGVSQSPSNKVTEKGKDVELRCDPISGHTALYWYRQSLGQGLEFLIYFQGNSAPDKSGLPSDRFSAERTGGSVSTLTIQRTQQEDSAVYLCASSLGGYYNYGYTFGSGTRLTVV.

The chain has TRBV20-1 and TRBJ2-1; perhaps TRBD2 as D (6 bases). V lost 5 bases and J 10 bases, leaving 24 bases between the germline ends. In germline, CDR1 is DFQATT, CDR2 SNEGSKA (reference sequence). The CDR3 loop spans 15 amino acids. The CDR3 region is CSAPLGGARVSEQFF. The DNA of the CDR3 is TGCAGTGCTCCACTTGGAGGGGCTAGAGTTTCGGAGCAGTTCTTC.

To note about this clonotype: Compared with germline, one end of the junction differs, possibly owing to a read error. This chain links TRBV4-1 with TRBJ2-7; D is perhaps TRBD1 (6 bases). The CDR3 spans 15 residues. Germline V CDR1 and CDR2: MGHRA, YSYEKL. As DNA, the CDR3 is TGCGCCAGCAGCGTCATCCGGGACAACCTCTACGAGCAGAACTTC. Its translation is CASSVIRDNLYEQNF.

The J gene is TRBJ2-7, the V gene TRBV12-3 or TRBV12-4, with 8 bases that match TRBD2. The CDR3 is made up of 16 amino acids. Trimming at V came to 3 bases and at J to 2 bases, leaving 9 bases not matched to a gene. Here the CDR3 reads CASSFKVSGNTYEQYF. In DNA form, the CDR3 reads TGTGCCAGCAGTTTTAAGGTTAGCGGGAATACCTACGAGCAGTACTTC.

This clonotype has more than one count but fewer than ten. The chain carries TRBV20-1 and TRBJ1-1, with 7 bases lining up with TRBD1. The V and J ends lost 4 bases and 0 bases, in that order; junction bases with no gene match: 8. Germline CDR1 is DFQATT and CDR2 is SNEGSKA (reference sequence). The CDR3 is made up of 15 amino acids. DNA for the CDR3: TGCAGTGCTATCGACAGGGAAATTATGAACACTGAAGCTTTCTTT. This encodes CSAIDREIMNTEAFF.

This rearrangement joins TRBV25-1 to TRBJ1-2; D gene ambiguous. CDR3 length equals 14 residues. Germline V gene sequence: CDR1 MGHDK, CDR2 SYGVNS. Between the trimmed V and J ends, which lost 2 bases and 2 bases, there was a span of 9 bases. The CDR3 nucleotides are TGTGCCAGCAGTGAAGGTACACAGAACTATGGCTACACCTTC. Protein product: CASSEGTQNYGYTF.

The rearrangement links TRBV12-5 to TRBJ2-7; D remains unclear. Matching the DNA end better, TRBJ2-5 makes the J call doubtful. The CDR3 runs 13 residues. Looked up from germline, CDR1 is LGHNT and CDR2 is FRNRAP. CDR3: CASGVGPVGTQYF. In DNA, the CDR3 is TGTGCTAGTGGTGTAGGACCAGTGGGGACCCAGTACTTC.

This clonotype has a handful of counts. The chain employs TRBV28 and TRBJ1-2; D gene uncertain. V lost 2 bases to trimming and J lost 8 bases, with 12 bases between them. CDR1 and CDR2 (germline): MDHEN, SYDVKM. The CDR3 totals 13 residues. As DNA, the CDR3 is TGTGCCAGCAGTTTAACCGCGGCGGCCGGCTACACCTTC. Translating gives CASSLTAAAGYTF.

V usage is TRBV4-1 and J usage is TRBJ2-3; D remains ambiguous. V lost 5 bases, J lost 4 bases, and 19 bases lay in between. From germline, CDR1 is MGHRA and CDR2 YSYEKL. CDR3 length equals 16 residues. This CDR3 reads CASSFQPGSSADTQYF. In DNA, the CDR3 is TGCGCCAGCAGCTTTCAGCCGGGTTCCAGCGCAGATACGCAGTATTTT.

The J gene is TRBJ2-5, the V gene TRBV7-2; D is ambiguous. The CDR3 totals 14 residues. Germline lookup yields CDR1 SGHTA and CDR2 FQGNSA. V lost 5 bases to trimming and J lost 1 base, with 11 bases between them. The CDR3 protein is CASSPGWAQETQYF. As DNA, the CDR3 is TGTGCCAGCAGCCCGGGTTGGGCCCAAGAGACCCAGTACTTC.

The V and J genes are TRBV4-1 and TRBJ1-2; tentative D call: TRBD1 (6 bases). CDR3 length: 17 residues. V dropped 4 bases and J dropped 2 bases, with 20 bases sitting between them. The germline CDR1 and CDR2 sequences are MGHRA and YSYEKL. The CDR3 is CASSRDTGTGSNYGYTF. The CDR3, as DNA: TGCGCCAGCAGCCGGGACACAGGCACCGGATCCAACTATGGCTACACCTTC.

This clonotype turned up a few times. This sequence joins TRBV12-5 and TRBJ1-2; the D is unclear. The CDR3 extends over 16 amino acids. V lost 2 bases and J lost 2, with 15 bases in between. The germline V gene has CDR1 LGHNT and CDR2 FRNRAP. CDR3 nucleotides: TGTGCTAGTGGTTTGTTTTCAGGACGGCACAACTATGGCTACACCTTC. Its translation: CASGLFSGRHNYGYTF.

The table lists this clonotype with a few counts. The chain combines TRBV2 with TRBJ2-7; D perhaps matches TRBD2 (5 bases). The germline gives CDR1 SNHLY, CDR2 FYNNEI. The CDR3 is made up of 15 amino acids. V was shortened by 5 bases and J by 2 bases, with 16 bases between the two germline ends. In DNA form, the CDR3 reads TGTGCCAGCAGTAACTCGGGGATATTAACCTACGAGCAGTACTTC. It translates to CASSNSGILTYEQYF.

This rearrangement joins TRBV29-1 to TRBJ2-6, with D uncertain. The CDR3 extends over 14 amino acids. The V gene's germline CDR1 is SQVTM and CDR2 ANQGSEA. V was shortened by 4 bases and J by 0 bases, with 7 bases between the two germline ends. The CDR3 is CSVVPDSGANVLTF. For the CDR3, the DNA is TGCAGCGTTGTACCCGACTCTGGGGCCAACGTCCTGACTTTC. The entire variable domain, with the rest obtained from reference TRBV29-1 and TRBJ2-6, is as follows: SAVISQKPSRDICQRGTSLTIQCQVDSQVTMMFWYRQQPGQSLTLIATANQGSEATYESGFVIDKFPISRPNLTFSTLTVSNMSPEDSSIYLCSVVPDSGANVLTFGAGSRLTVL.

The CDR3 DNA reads TGTGCCAGCAGCTTTCGGACAGGGGGCGGCCCAGATACGCAGTATTTT. Its protein is CASSFRTGGGPDTQYF. The rearrangement links TRBV7-2 to TRBJ2-3; TRBD1 agrees at 11 bases. The CDR3 is 16 amino acids. Germline V CDR1 and CDR2: SGHTA, FQGNSA. V was clipped by 3 bases and J by 4 bases; unmatched bases: 6.

CDR3 bases: TGCAGTGCAGCGAACGGGGGGTCTATGCCTGAGCAGTTCTTC. This gives the protein CSAANGGSMPEQFF. This chain joins TRBV20-1 and TRBJ2-1; 7 nucleotides agree with TRBD2. This CDR3 has 14 residues. After removal of 6 bases from V and 9 bases from J, the junction contained 14 bases not matched to a gene. CDR1 is DFQATT and CDR2 is SNEGSKA in the germline V gene (reference sequence).

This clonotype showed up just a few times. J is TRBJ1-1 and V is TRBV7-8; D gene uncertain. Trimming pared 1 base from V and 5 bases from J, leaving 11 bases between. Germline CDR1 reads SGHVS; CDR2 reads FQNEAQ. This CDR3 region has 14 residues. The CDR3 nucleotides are TGTGCCAGCAGCTTAGTTAGGGCAGATACTGAAGCTTTCTTT. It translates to CASSLVRADTEAFF.

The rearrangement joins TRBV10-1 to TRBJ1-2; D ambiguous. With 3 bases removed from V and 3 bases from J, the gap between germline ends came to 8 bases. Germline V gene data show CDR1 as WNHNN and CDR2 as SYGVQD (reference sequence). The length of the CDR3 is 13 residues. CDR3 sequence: CASSERPHYGYTF. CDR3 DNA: TGCGCCAGCAGTGAACGGCCCCACTATGGCTACACCTTC.